This T cell receptor beta chain originates from a study of Graves' ophthalmopathy and Graves' hyperthyroidism. Study information: Upon initial diagnosis and before any treatment, peripheral blood was collected.

Amplified material comprised TCR beta CDR3 regions derived from RNA transcripts. Second-round multiplex PCR came after first-round RT-PCR with HTBI primers. TCRdb fed the multiplex PCR reads into MiXCR, producing one record per CDR3 protein. The sample includes 680,000 or so distinct CDR3 sequences, over 20% of them seen just once. Enrollment excluded any patients with other autoimmune diseases, uncontrolled infections, pregnancy or lactation. The specimen was peripheral blood. The TCR originated in a woman between 18 and 29 years old with stable Graves' hyperthyroidism. Some clones in this sample may be carry-over from other donors' samples.

CDR3 DNA: TGCGCCAGCAGCCAGGTCTGGGGGGTCGGCTCCTATGGCTACACCTTC. Its translation is CASSQVWGVGSYGYTF. J is TRBJ1-2 and V is TRBV4-1; D is possibly TRBD1 (5 bases). This CDR3 spans 16 amino acids. CDR1 is MGHRA, CDR2 YSYEKL, per germline. V lost 3 bases and J lost 4, with 18 bases in between.